Each of the 8 T cell receptor beta chains below was sequenced from the same sample in a study of cytomegalovirus exposure and HLA in healthy donors. Researchers ran the PCR with 60 Vbeta and 13 Jbeta primers. Profiled with immunoSEQ multiplex PCR; TCRdb holds only in-frame clones, not every one. Of nearly 110,000 clones detected, more than 65% appear once; the ten largest clones hold around 2.4%. The specimen was PBMCs. These receptor sequences come from a man in his thirties or forties in good health and CMV-seronegative.

The chain joins TRBV5-4 to TRBJ2-7; 13 bases align to TRBD2. Per the germline V gene, CDR1 is SGHNT and CDR2 is YYREEE (reference sequence). Trimming cost V 4 bases and J 4 bases; bases outside gene matches: 2. The CDR3 runs to 14 residues. Here the CDR3 reads CASSEGLAGYEQYF. The CDR3 DNA reads TGTGCCAGCAGCGAGGGACTAGCGGGATACGAGCAGTACTTC.

The chain has TRBV5-6 and TRBJ1-1; 7 bases align to TRBD1. The V and J ends lost 4 bases and 3 bases, in that order; junction bases with no gene match: 6. Germline assignment: CDR1 SGHDT and CDR2 YYEEEE. This CDR3 comprises 14 residues. The CDR3 sequence: CASSPIDRDTEAFF. CDR3 coding DNA: TGTGCCAGCAGCCCCATCGACAGGGACACTGAAGCTTTCTTT.

The chain links TRBV5-1 to TRBJ1-6; D is perhaps TRBD1 (5 bases). CDR3 length: 16 amino acids. CDR1 and CDR2 from the germline V gene are SGHRS and YFSETQ. Trimming removed 4 bases from V and 5 bases from J, with 16 bases in between. DNA of the CDR3: TGCGCCAGCAGCCCCTTGGGGGGAATAAATAATTCACCCCTCCACTTT. It is translated as CASSPLGGINNSPLHF.

V gene TRBV29-1 combines with J gene TRBJ2-7; TRBD2 might be the D (6 bases). The ends were cut back, 6 bases at V and 0 bases at J, with 15 bases in the middle. Germline CDR1 reads SQVTM; CDR2 reads ANQGSEA. The CDR3 covers 14 residues. The CDR3 sequence is CSVGGVKNSYEQYF. DNA for the CDR3: TGCAGCGTGGGGGGTGTTAAAAACTCCTACGAGCAGTACTTC.

The CDR3 sequence: CASNTGQFNEKLFF. The CDR3 coding sequence is TGTGCCAGCAATACCGGACAGTTTAATGAAAAACTGTTTTTT. The V gene is TRBV2, the J gene TRBJ1-4, with D tentatively TRBD1 (6 bases). The CDR3 is 14 residues long. Germline CDR1 SNHLY, CDR2 FYNNEI. Trimming pared 7 bases from V and 4 bases from J, leaving 13 bases between.

The rearrangement links TRBV6-1 to TRBJ2-4; TRBD2 might be the D (5 bases). The CDR3 consists of 15 residues. V was trimmed by 7 bases and J by 0 bases, leaving 13 bases between them. The germline gives CDR1 MNHNS, CDR2 SASEGT. CDR3 sequence reads: CASTQDGVAKNIQYF. CDR3 nucleotides: TGTGCCAGCACCCAGGACGGGGTAGCCAAAAACATTCAGTACTTC.

The chain is built from TRBV13 and TRBJ1-2; TRBD1 matches at 9 bases. Trimming at V came to 6 bases and at J to 6 bases, leaving 8 bases not matched to a gene. Germline V lookup: CDR1 PRHDT, CDR2 FYEKMQ (reference sequence). The CDR3 loop spans 14 amino acids. The CDR3 is CASRRPRTGDGYTF. Written as DNA, the CDR3 is TGTGCCAGCAGACGCCCCCGGACAGGGGATGGCTACACCTTC.

The chain uses TRBV5-6 and TRBJ2-7; D may be TRBD2 (5 bases). The V end was cut by 5 bases, the J end by 2 bases, with 17 bases between. The germline gives CDR1 SGHDT, CDR2 YYEEEE. This CDR3 comprises 15 residues. The CDR3 spells CASSSSGLRPYEQYF. CDR3 DNA sequence: TGTGCCAGCAGTAGCAGCGGATTACGCCCCTACGAGCAGTACTTC.